Sequencing of this T cell receptor (beta chain) was carried out in a study of T cells in localized non-small cell lung cancer. The repertoire was sequenced with immunoSEQ multiplex PCR; TCRdb's copy has only in-frame clones and lacks some. The sample lists under 70,000 clones; 80% to 90% were seen once. Germline lookup yields CDR1 MDHEN and CDR2 SYDVKM. Trimming removed 1 base at V and 7 bases at J, with 16 bases between. This CDR3 has 16 amino acids. The TCR originated in a woman between 35 and 75 years old with stage I lung adenocarcinoma. This chain joins TRBV28 and TRBJ1-4; D is possibly TRBD1 (6 bases). Sequences were derived from peripheral blood, sampled before any cancer treatment. The CDR3 DNA is TGTGCCAGCAGTTTATTTTTTGTGGGGGGCAGTGAAAAACTGTTTTTT. Translation: CASSLFFVGGSEKLFF.